These T cell receptor beta chains were read from a single sample in a study of control samples from healthy donors and cancer patients. TCRdb's copy holds only in-frame clones and misses some; the assay was immunoSEQ multiplex PCR. In the table there are around 90,000 clones, about 89% of which are singletons. The specimen was blood. Receptors were obtained from a man in his thirties or forties in good health. The CDR3 runs from the conserved cysteine through the conserved F or W.

TRBV27	TRBJ1-2	CASSPWTGAGYGYTF
TRBV7-7	TRBJ2-1	CASSPGGLSYNEQFF
TRBV24-1	TRBJ1-5	CATSDGTNQPQHF
TRBV27	TRBJ2-2	CASSRWDAANTGELFF
TRBV18	TRBJ2-1	CASSPPGGAVNEQFF
TRBV2	TRBJ2-3	CASSDRYTDTQYF
TRBV30	TRBJ2-5	CAWSVKGRWETQYF
TRBV27	TRBJ1-5	CASSPTQGSNQPQHF
TRBV10-2	TRBJ2-3	CASSAASGAISQYF
TRBV7-2	TRBJ2-4	CASSLESTGSKNIQYF
TRBV24-1	TRBJ2-2	CATSDWGGGESGELFF
TRBV2	TRBJ1-6	CASSENSPLHF
TRBV30	TRBJ1-2	CAWSSWERGNYGYTF
TRBV7-2	TRBJ1-5	CASSLEQGQPQHF
TRBV6-5	TRBJ1-6	CASSYRGTDNSPLHF
TRBV7-3	TRBJ2-3	CASSWGGTDTQYF
TRBV3-1/TRBV3-2	TRBJ1-5	CASSQGDQPQHF
TRBV19	TRBJ2-1	CASSIGSGTGGNNEQFF
TRBV6-6	TRBJ1-4	CASSQRFVGITTNEKLFF
TRBV5-4	TRBJ1-6	CASSLDGTGNNSPLHF
TRBV28	TRBJ1-5	CASSLHSNQPQHF
TRBV21-1	TRBJ1-1	CASSTPKWGAHLAFF
TRBV29-1	TRBJ1-1	CSVETWEGRNTEAFF
TRBV5-1	TRBJ1-2	CASSLEQVRYGYTF
TRBV5-4	TRBJ1-1	CASSFYGTGISRGTEAFF
TRBV19	TRBJ2-5	CASSIGGNQETQYF
TRBV7-9	TRBJ1-1	CASSPSKYREYTEAFF
TRBV5-6	TRBJ1-3	CASSRRQISGNTIYF
TRBV30	TRBJ1-2	CAWRVLGGYTF
TRBV21-1	TRBJ2-5	CASSKGRLAGETQYF
TRBV5-1	TRBJ1-4	CASSLAAGSNEKLFF
TRBV2	TRBJ2-7	CASKGINYEQYF
TRBV5-4	TRBJ2-5	CASSLAKTAGGRETQYF
TRBV24-1	TRBJ2-1	CATAGTGLNEQFF
TRBV10-3	TRBJ1-2	CAISEFRDGYTF
TRBV5-8	TRBJ2-5	CASSLVFSGVQETQYF
TRBV4-1	TRBJ1-1	CASSPLGQGRTEAFF
TRBV29-1	TRBJ1-4	CSVEAELNEKLFF
TRBV12-3/TRBV12-4	TRBJ2-1	CASSLRGYNEQFF
TRBV12-5	TRBJ1-1	CASGPQSTMNTEAFF
TRBV24-1	TRBJ1-2	CATRETGFSGYTF
TRBV30	TRBJ2-3	CAWSKMASTDTQYF
TRBV6-6	TRBJ2-2	CASSSGGTGELFF
TRBV6-5	TRBJ2-5	CASSYSGGTQETQYF
TRBV10-2	TRBJ2-3	CATRGGQTRTDTQYF
TRBV5-4	TRBJ2-2	CASSLAGELFF
TRBV18	TRBJ2-5	CASSPRRQETQYF
TRBV6-1	TRBJ1-1	CASSEMRATEAFF
TRBV24-1	TRBJ1-1	CATSDPGGNAFF
TRBV28	TRBJ1-2	CASSPDGRYGYTF
TRBV6-6	TRBJ1-1	CASSPSGGAFF
TRBV25-1	TRBJ2-2	CASNPGQGLLDGELFF
TRBV5-1	TRBJ2-1	CASSSAGLSYNEQFF
TRBV5-6	TRBJ1-1	CASSLAESEAFF
TRBV29-1	TRBJ2-5	CSVLGGYGVQETQYF
TRBV15	TRBJ2-2	CATSRGQGVTGELFF